This TCR beta chain stems from a study of beta chain features in type 1 diabetes. Whole-study findings and limits: VDJ junctions from patients with type 1 diabetes contained fewer insertions and more deletions.

Sorting based on CD45RO/CCR7/CD25/CD127/CD95/CD27 separated CD4+ naive, central memory, regulatory and stem cell-like memory cells. Trimming removed 7 bases from V and 4 bases from J, with 16 bases in between. The CDR3 runs 13 residues. CDR1 is SQVTM, CDR2 ANQGSEA, per germline. Of the isolated RNA, all was reverse transcribed, and so the sequenced material was expressed TCRB transcripts. Assay used: immunoSEQ multiplex PCR; TCRdb lists only in-frame clones, some missing. The repertoire consists of 900,000 or so clones, with roughly 17% occurring once and the leading ten covering 0.023%. This clone was counted only a few times. No antigen is known for it.

The chain recombines TRBV29-1 with TRBJ2-5, with D perhaps matching TRBD2 (6 bases). This TCR came from a woman younger than 30 in good health. The sequencing input was naive CD4+ T cells from blood. In DNA form, the CDR3 reads TGCAGCGCGTCCGGGACTTCGCCAGAGACCCAGTACTTC. It yields the protein CSASGTSPETQYF.